This T cell receptor beta chain was obtained from a study of chemoradiotherapy in HPV16-positive cancers. About the study: Two HPV16-positive patients' cells yielded candidate HPV-specific clones and common motifs. Study outcomes and limitations: Candidate HPV-specific clones and E7-related TCR motifs grew in tumor during treatment.

Sequencing was performed with immunoSEQ multiplex PCR; in TCRdb, only in-frame clones are kept and a portion is missing. The sample lists tens of thousands of clones, approximately 84% seen once, with over 4.5% in the top ten. On this clone: Its target is unknown.

The source is a human donor with HPV-associated anogenital cancer. This sample comprised blood, obtained from a patient who underwent chemoradiotherapy.

The CDR3, as DNA: TGTGCCAGCAGCTTGTTGGTCGGGATACTCAACTATGGCTACACCTTC. This encodes CASSLLVGILNYGYTF. This chain links TRBV5-4 with TRBJ1-2; D not certain. Germline loops: CDR1 SGHNT, CDR2 YYREEE (reference sequence). Deletions cut 1 base from V and 2 bases from J, with 15 bases between. The CDR3 spans 16 residues.